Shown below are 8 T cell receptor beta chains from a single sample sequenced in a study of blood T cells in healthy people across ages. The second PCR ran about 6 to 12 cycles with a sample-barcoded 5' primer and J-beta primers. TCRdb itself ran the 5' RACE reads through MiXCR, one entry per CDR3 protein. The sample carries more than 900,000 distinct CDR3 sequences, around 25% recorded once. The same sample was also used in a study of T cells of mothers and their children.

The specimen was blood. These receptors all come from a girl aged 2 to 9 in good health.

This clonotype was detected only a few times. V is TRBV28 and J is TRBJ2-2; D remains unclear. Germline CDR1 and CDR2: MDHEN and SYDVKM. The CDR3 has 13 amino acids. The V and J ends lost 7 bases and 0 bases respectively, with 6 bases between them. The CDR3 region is CASTGPNTGELFF. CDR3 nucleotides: TGTGCCAGCACCGGCCCGAACACCGGGGAGCTGTTTTTT.

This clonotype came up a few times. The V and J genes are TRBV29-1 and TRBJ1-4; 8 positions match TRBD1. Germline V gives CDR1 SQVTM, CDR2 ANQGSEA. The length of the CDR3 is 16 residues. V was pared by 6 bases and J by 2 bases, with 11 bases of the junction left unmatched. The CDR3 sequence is CSVRQGWASTNEKLFF. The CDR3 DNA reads TGCAGCGTCCGACAGGGGTGGGCTTCGACTAATGAAAAACTGTTTTTT. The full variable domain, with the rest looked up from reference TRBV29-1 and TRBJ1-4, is SAVISQKPSRDICQRGTSLTIQCQVDSQVTMMFWYRQQPGQSLTLIATANQGSEATYESGFVIDKFPISRPNLTFSTLTVSNMSPEDSSIYLCSVRQGWASTNEKLFFGSGTQLSVL.

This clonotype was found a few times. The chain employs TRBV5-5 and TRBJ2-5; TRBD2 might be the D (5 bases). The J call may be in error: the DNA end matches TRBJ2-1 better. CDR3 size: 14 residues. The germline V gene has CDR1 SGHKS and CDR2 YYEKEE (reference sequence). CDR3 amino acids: CASSFYGLSAEQFF. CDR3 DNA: TGTGCCAGCAGCTTCTACGGACTGTCAGCCGAGCAGTTCTTC.

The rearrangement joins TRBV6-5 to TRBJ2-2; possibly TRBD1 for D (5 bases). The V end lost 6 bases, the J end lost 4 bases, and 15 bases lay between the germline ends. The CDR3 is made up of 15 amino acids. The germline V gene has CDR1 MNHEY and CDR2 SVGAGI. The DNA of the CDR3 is TGTGCCAGCAGCCGGACATCCATGGGCACCGGGGAGCTGTTTTTT. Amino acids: CASSRTSMGTGELFF.

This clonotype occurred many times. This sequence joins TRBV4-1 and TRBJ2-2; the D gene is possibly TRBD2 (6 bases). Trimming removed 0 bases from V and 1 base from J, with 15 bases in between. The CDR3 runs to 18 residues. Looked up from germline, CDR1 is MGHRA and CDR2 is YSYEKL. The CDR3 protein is CASSQEGEAGRNTGELFF. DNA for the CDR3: TGCGCCAGCAGCCAAGAGGGTGAGGCGGGGCGGAACACCGGGGAGCTGTTTTTT.

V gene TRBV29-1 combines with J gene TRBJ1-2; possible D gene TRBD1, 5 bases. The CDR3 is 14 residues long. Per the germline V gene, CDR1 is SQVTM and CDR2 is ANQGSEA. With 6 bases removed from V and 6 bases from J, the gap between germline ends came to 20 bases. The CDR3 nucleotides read TGCAGCGTCCTCCCCGGACAAACTGCACATGGCTACACCTTC. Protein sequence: CSVLPGQTAHGYTF. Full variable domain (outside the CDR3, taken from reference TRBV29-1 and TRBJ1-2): SAVISQKPSRDICQRGTSLTIQCQVDSQVTMMFWYRQQPGQSLTLIATANQGSEATYESGFVIDKFPISRPNLTFSTLTVSNMSPEDSSIYLCSVLPGQTAHGYTFGSGTRLTVV.

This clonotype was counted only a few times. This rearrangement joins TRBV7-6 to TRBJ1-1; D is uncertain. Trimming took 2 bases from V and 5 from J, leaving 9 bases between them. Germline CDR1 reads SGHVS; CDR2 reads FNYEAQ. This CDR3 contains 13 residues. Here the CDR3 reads CASSLQVRTEAFF. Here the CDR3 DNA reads TGTGCCAGCAGCTTACAGGTACGGACTGAAGCTTTCTTT.

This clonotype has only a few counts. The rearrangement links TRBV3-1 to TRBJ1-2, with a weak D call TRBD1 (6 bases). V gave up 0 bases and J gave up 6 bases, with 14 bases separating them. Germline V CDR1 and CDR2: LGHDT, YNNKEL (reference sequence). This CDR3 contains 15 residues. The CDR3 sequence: CASSQEGAGIDGYTF. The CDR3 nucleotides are TGTGCCAGCAGCCAAGAGGGGGCAGGGATCGATGGCTACACCTTC.